Below, 14 T cell receptor beta chains from the same sample are listed, as sequenced in a study of response to subunit inactivated influenza vaccine. From the RT-PCR reads, TCRdb called clonotypes with MiXCR, one entry per CDR3 protein. The sample has about 540,000 distinct CDR3 sequences; roughly 25% are singletons. These records were also assigned to another study, of T cells expressing NK-cell markers. This second report adds: TCR beta cDNA was made by 5'RACE template switching with UMIs.

The sequencing used CD4+ T cells sorted from PBMCs, collected roughly 12 days after vaccination. Every receptor here comes from a man aged 50 or older who received an inactivated influenza vaccine.

A few counts support this clonotype. This sequence joins TRBV12-3 or TRBV12-4 and TRBJ2-3; 11 nucleotides align to TRBD1. The V gene end was trimmed by 7 bases and the J gene end by 6 bases; junction bases not matched to a gene: 6. The CDR3 is 14 amino acids. This chain's CDR3 is CASKWTGGRDTQYF. CDR3 nucleotides: TGTGCCAGCAAGTGGACAGGGGGCCGCGATACGCAGTATTTT.

The chain employs TRBV19 and TRBJ2-7; 10 bases fit TRBD1. The CDR3 is 16 residues long. CDR1 is LNHDA and CDR2 is SQIVND in the germline V gene (reference sequence). V dropped 4 bases and J dropped 0; count of bases not matched to a gene: 6. This CDR3 is CASSRTGGTSSYEQYF. CDR3 nucleotides: TGTGCCAGTAGTAGGACAGGGGGAACGAGCTCCTACGAGCAGTACTTC.

This clonotype is a singleton in its sample. This sequence joins TRBV30 and TRBJ2-5, with TRBD1 as a possible D gene (5 bases). This CDR3 is 13 amino acids long. Looked up from germline, CDR1 is GTSNPN and CDR2 is SVGIG (reference sequence). Deletions cut 4 bases from V and 5 bases from J, with 14 bases between. CDR3 sequence: CAWKPRAMETQYF. In DNA form, the CDR3 reads TGTGCCTGGAAGCCCAGGGCGATGGAGACCCAGTACTTC. The entire variable domain, with the rest obtained from reference TRBV30 and TRBJ2-5, is as follows: SQTIHQWPATLVQPVGSPLSLECTVEGTSNPNLYWYRQAAGRGLQLLFYSVGIGQISSEVPQNLSASRPQDRQFILSSKKLLLSDSGFYLCAWKPRAMETQYFGPGTRLLVL.

This clonotype was counted a few times. The chain links TRBV10-3 to TRBJ1-2; D unresolved. This CDR3 region has 17 residues. Deletions cut 0 bases from V and 0 bases from J, with 14 bases between. Germline-derived CDR1 and CDR2 are ENHRY and SYGVKD. The DNA for the CDR3 is TGTGCCATCAGTGAGTCGGCCCACCTGGTCACTAACTATGGCTACACCTTC. This translates into CAISESAHLVTNYGYTF.

This clonotype has just a few counts. The chain uses TRBV24-1 and TRBJ2-1; D is unresolved. Trimming removed 6 bases at V and 0 bases at J, with 11 bases between. The CDR3 contains 15 residues. Germline V gene lookup returns CDR1 KGHDR and CDR2 SFDVKD. Written as DNA, the CDR3 is TGTGCCACCAGTCCGGGCGGTAGCTCCTACAATGAGCAGTTCTTC. This translates into CATSPGGSSYNEQFF.

This sequence joins TRBV6-2 or TRBV6-3 and TRBJ2-4; D remains ambiguous. The V gene lost 2 bases and the J gene lost 0 bases, with 2 bases spanning the gap. Per germline, CDR1 MNHEY and CDR2 SVGEGT. This CDR3 spans 13 amino acids. DNA of the CDR3: TGTGCCAGCAGTTACACAGCCAAAAACATTCAGTACTTC. Protein sequence: CASSYTAKNIQYF.

This clonotype was counted a few times. The rearrangement links TRBV7-6 to TRBJ2-1, with 7 bases aligning to TRBD1. J was trimmed by 4 bases and V by 5 bases; bases with no gene match: 14. The CDR3 has 17 amino acids. Per germline, CDR1 SGHVS and CDR2 FNYEAQ. In nucleotides, the CDR3 is TGTGCCAGCAGCCCAGGGGGACCAAATAGCCTGTACAATGAGCAGTTCTTC. It yields the protein CASSPGGPNSLYNEQFF.

This clonotype appeared a few times. V is TRBV10-3 and J is TRBJ2-1; D is possibly TRBD2 (5 bases). The CDR3 spans 11 residues. The V end was cut by 9 bases, the J end by 7 bases, with 10 bases between. Germline loops: CDR1 ENHRY, CDR2 SYGVKD. DNA of the CDR3: TGTGCCATTCGGCGGAGGAATGAGCAGTTCTTC. Amino acids: CAIRRRNEQFF.

The J gene is TRBJ1-1, the V gene TRBV7-9, with D maybe TRBD1 (6 bases). CDR3 length: 15 amino acids. With 1 base removed from V and 3 bases from J, the gap between germline ends came to 12 bases. CDR1 SEHNR and CDR2 FQNEAQ come from the germline V gene (reference sequence). CDR3 bases: TGTGCCAGCAGCTTAGGTCGCGGGGGCGACACTGAAGCTTTCTTT. It specifies CASSLGRGGDTEAFF.

In its sample, this clonotype was seen a few times. This chain connects TRBV12-3 or TRBV12-4 to TRBJ2-5, with a possible D match to TRBD2 (6 bases). The CDR3 covers 16 residues. V gave up 3 bases and J gave up 1 base, with 15 bases separating them. In DNA, the CDR3 is TGTGCCAGCAGTTTTCAGGCGGGGAACCTCCAAGAGACCCAGTACTTC. It yields the protein CASSFQAGNLQETQYF.

This clonotype turned up a few times. V gene TRBV6-4 combines with J gene TRBJ2-7; D may match TRBD1 or TRBD2 (5 bases each). The germline CDR1 and CDR2 sequences are MRHNA and SNTAGT. V lost 2 bases and J lost 3, with 38 bases in between. The CDR3 is made up of 23 amino acids. CDR3 nucleotides: TGTGCCAGCAGTGACCTCGGGACGGGGTCGTACGACTTCCGAGCCCGCATGAACTACGAGCAGTACTTC. It is translated as CASSDLGTGSYDFRARMNYEQYF.

This clonotype was observed a handful of times. CDR3 in amino acids: CSADRFRVRTDTQYF. CDR3 in DNA: TGCAGTGCTGATCGCTTCAGGGTTCGCACAGATACGCAGTATTTT. The chain employs TRBV20-1 and TRBJ2-3; perhaps TRBD1 as D (5 bases). This CDR3 comprises 15 residues. The V gene's germline CDR1 is DFQATT and CDR2 SNEGSKA (reference sequence). Trimming left V 5 bases short and J 1 base short, with 16 bases between.

There are a few counts of this clonotype. This chain joins TRBV7-2 and TRBJ2-3; the D gene could be TRBD1 or TRBD2 (5 bases each). CDR1 is SGHTA, CDR2 FQGNSA, per germline. This CDR3 contains 14 residues. Trimming cost V 2 bases and J 4 bases, with 10 bases left between them. In DNA form, the CDR3 reads TGTGCCAGCAGCTTATACGGGGCGGCAGATACGCAGTATTTT. Its translation is CASSLYGAADTQYF.

This clonotype was picked up a small number of times. This chain uses TRBV11-2 with TRBJ2-1; D perhaps matches TRBD1 (6 bases). The CDR3 has 14 residues. Germline V gene sequence: CDR1 SGHAT, CDR2 FQNNGV. Trimming stripped 3 bases from V and 5 bases from J, with 11 bases between. CDR3 DNA: TGTGCCAGCAGCTTGTCGGACAGACACAATGAGCAGTTCTTC. This gives the protein CASSLSDRHNEQFF.